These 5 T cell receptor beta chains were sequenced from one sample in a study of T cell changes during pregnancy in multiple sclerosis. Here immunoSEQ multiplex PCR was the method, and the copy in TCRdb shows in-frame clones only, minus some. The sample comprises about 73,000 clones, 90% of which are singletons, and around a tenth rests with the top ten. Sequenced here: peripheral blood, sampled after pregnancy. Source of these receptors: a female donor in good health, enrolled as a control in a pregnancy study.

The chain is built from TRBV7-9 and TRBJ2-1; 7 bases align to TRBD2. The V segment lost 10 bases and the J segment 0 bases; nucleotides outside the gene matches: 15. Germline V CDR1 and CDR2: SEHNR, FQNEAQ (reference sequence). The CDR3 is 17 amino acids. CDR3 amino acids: CAIDSVGGSTSYNEQFF. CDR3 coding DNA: TGTGCCATCGACTCGGTGGGCGGGAGTACCTCCTACAATGAGCAGTTCTTC.

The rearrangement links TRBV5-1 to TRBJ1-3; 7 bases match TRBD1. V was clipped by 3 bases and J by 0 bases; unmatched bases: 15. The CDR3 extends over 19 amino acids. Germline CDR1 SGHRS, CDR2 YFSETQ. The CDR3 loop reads CASSSRTGKLISSGNTIYF. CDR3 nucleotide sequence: TGCGCCAGCAGCTCCCGGACAGGAAAACTGATCTCCTCTGGAAACACCATATATTTT.

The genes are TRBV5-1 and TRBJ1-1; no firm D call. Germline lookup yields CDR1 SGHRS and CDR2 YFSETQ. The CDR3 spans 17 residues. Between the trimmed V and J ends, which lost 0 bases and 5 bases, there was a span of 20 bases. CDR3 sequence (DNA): TGCGCCAGCAGCTTGGCCCCCCTTGGGAGGACGAAGACTGAAGCTTTCTTT. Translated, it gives CASSLAPLGRTKTEAFF.

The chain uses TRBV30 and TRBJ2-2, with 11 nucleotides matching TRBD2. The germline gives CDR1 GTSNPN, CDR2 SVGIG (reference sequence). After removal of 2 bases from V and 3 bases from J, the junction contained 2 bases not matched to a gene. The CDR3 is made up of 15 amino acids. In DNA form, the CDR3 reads TGTGCCTGGAGTCGTAGCGGGAGGGACACCGGGGAGCTGTTTTTT. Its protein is CAWSRSGRDTGELFF.

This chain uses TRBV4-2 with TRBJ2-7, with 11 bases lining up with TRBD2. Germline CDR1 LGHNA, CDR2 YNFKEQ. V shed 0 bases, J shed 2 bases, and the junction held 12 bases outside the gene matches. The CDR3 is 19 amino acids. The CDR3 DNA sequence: TGTGCCAGCAGCCAAGATCTACCGGGGATTAGCGGGAGGGCCTACGAGCAGTACTTC. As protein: CASSQDLPGISGRAYEQYF.